This T cell receptor (beta chain) comes out of a study of shared clonotypes between healthy human individuals (dated by TCRdb to between 2020 and 2021). For the wider study: The cohort comprised a couple of women and a few men aged 18 to 49 years. Per donor, three plates each were used for CD4 naive and CD4 memory, two for CD8 naive, and one for CD8 memory. To estimate repertoire size and how much clonotypes are shared between individuals, the study performed deep sequencing of blood TCR repertoires from roughly five healthy adults. Different laboratories and diverse techniques were used to prepare libraries and sequence TCR repertoires, to increase sequencing depth and limit assay-specific biases. Per donor, leukapheresis produced somewhere between about 0.94 and 10 billion PBMCs. Study-wide conclusions, independent of this receptor: Even with the large sequencing depth, rarefaction of the sorted-subset datasets indicated that sequencing was incomplete. Because the study included only a small number of donors, the genetic and exposure-history diversity represented was limited. Sharing across several donors was observed for roughly 5% of naive CD4, around 3.5% of naive CD8, 2.3% of memory CD4, and around 0.44% of memory CD8 clonotypes. Compared with non-shared clonotypes, clonotypes shared by all four sorted-subset donors had higher generation probabilities. Naive subsets generally had larger estimated clonotype richness than memory subsets did. Only blood was sampled, and tissue TCR repertoires likely differ from those in blood. Based on pairwise subsampling, the degree of clonotype sharing among donors was expected to be affected by sequencing depth.

Via the germline V gene (reference sequence), CDR1 is SEHNR and CDR2 FQNEAQ. The CDR3 runs 15 residues from the cysteine to the phenylalanine. Here the CDR3 DNA is all that survives: 45 bases in frame from base 1. V sheds 5 bases and J sheds 9 bases, leaving 17 bases between their ends. Using the deep immunoSEQ assay, multiplex PCR amplified TCR CDR3 regions from genomic DNA. Extracted genomic DNA from each cell subset was distributed evenly across all wells of several immunoSEQ 96-well plates, and each plate was treated as a replicate. For sorted subsets, 150 to 250 ng of genomic DNA, equivalent to some 30,000 T cell genomes, went into each replicate PCR. Purified libraries were quantified with a Qubit 3.0 fluorometer, sized on a Bioanalyzer 2100, and re-quantified with the KAPA Library Quantification kit. Each immunoSEQ 96-well plate was sequenced on its own single-read 150-cycle Illumina NextSeq 550 flow cell. Per the authors' processing: Because the immunoSEQ output held only junctional sequences and lacked quality scores, the filtering could not match the filtering applied to full-length reads. To assign V/J genes and CDR3, sequences were annotated using PyIR, a Python wrapper for IgBLAST v1.9, with IMGT germline references. Reads with weak V/J assignments (E-value above 1e-6), missing CDR3, stop codons, out-of-frame junctions, or ambiguous translated residues were removed. V3J clonotypes were defined as sequences sharing an identical inferred V gene, J gene, and CDR3 amino acid sequence. Percentage overlap between repertoires was computed as shared unique clonotypes divided by the size of the smaller repertoire. Richness of each repertoire was evaluated using RTK rarefaction, the Chao1 estimator, and Recon v2.1 estimates of unobserved clonotypes. For all TCRbeta clonotypes obtained by the gDNA method from a few donors, generation probabilities were computed with OLGA. Imported from immuneACCESS, the table was reduced by TCRdb to in-frame sequences with V and J called. These copies leave out some clones; in studies compared against another copy, an unresolved V gene accounts for under half, and the cause of the remainder is not known. V and J calls and clone size are given by that table; D and trimming were obtained from the DNA. The table for this sample lists 2 million to 2.5 million clones; approximately 94% of them were counted only once. The ten largest make up more than 0.1% of the sample.

Donors were healthy HIV-negative adults with no recently reported acute infections or vaccinations. Every donor was a Caucasian adult residing in Nashville, Tennessee, USA. CD4+ T cells were enriched through magnetic negative selection, after which naive cells were positively selected on CD45RA and the remaining negative fraction served as the memory subset. Blood was obtained by leukapheresis, after which PBMCs were separated by Ficoll-Histopaque density gradient centrifugation and cryopreserved in liquid nitrogen vapor phase. Analytical flow cytometry was used to check the purity and quantity of every magnetically sorted T cell population. Each sorted fraction had its genomic DNA isolated and then quantified by UV absorbance on a Nanodrop 2000c. To note about this clone: Its recognized antigen is unknown. Base qualities were left out, and no much larger clone turns up one base away.

Sequenced material: naive CD4+ T cells sorted from blood. The cell subset or site label for this specimen denotes: CD45RA+ positively selected. In this chain, TRBV7-9 is recombined with TRBJ1-6; tentative D gene TRBD1, with 5 bases matching. This TCR derives from a man between 18 and 29 years old in good health. CDR3 protein: CASSTTQGISSPLHF. Read as DNA, the sequence is TGTGCCAGCAGCACAACCCAGGGTATTAGTTCACCCCTCCACTTT.